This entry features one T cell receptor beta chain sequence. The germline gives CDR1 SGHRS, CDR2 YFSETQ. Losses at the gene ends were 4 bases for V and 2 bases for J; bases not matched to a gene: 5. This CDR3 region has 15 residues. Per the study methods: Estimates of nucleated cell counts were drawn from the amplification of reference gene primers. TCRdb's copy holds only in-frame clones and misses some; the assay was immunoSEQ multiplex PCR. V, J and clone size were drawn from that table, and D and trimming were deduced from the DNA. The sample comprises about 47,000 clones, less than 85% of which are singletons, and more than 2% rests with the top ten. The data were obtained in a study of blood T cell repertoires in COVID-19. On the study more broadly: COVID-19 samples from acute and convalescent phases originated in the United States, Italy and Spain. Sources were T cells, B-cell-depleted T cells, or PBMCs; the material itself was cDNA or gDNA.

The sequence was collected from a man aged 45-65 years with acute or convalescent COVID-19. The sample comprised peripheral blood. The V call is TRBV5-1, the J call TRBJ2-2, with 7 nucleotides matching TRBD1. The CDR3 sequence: CASSLGTANTGELFF. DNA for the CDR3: TGCGCCAGCAGCCTGGGGACAGCAAACACCGGGGAGCTGTTTTTT.